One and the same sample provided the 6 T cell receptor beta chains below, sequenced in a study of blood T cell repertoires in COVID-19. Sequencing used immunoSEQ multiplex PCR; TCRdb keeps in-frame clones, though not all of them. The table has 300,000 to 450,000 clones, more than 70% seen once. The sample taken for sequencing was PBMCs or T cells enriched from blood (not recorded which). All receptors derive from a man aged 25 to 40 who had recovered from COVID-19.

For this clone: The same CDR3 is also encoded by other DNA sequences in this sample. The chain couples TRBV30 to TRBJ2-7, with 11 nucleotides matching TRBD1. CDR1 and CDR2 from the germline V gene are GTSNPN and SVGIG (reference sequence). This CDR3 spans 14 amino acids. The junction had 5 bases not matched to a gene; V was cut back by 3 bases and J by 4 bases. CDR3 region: CAWSAGTGGYEQYF. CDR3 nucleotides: TGTGCCTGGAGCGCCGGGACAGGGGGTTACGAGCAGTACTTC.

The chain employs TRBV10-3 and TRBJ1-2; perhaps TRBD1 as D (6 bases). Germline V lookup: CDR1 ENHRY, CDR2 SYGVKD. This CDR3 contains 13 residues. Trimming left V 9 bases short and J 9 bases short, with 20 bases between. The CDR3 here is CAIHPGAGNSYTF. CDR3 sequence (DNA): TGTGCCATTCACCCAGGGGCAGGGAACAGCTACACCTTC.

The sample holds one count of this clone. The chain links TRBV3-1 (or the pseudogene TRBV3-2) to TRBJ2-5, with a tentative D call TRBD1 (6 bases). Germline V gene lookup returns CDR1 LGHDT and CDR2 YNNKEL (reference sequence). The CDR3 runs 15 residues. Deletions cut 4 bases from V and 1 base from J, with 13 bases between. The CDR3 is CASSPTTGFQETQYF. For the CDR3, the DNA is TGTGCCAGCAGCCCAACAACAGGGTTCCAAGAGACCCAGTACTTC.

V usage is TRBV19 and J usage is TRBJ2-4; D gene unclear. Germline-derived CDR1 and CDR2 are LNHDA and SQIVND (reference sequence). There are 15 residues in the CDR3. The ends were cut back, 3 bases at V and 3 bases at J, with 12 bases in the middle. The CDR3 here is CASSMTQHDKNIQYF. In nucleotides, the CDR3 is TGTGCCAGTAGTATGACACAACATGACAAAAACATTCAGTACTTC.

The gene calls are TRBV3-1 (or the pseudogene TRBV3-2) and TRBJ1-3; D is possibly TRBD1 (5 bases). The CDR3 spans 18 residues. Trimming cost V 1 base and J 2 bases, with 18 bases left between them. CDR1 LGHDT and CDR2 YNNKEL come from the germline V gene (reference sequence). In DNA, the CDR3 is TGTGCCAGCAGCCAAGGACCAGGGCCGATGTACGCTGGAAACACCATATATTTT. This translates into CASSQGPGPMYAGNTIYF.

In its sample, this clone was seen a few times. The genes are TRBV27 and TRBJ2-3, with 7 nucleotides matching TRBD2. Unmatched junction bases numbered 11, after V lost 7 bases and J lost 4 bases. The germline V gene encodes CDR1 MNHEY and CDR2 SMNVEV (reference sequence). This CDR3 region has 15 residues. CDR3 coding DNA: TGTGCCAGCACCCCGGGGGGTAGCCATTCAGATACGCAGTATTTT. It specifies CASTPGGSHSDTQYF.